A selection of T cell receptor beta chains follows, all from one sample in a study of cytomegalovirus exposure and HLA in healthy donors. Sequencing was performed with immunoSEQ multiplex PCR; in TCRdb, only in-frame clones are kept and a portion is missing. The sample includes some 90,000 clones, more than 65% of them seen just once. The sample was PBMCs. The receptors were sampled from a human donor in good health. Both conserved end residues are part of each CDR3. D genes are given only for firm matches. The listing skips clone size in some rows; elsewhere it reads once, few, many or a size class.

size,V,D,J,DNA,CDR3
.,TRBV2,TRBD1,TRBJ2-1,TGTGCCAGCTCTGAAGACAGGGGGCTAATCAATGAGCAGTTCTTC,CASSEDRGLINEQFF
.,TRBV25-1,.,TRBJ1-2,TGTGCCAGCACCGACATACAGGGCGGCTACACCTTC,CASTDIQGGYTF
.,TRBV4-3,.,TRBJ1-6,TGCGCCAGCAGCCAATTCTCGGGTTCACCCCTCCACTTT,CASSQFSGSPLHF
.,TRBV30,.,TRBJ2-1,TGTGCCTGGAGCCCCAGGGGCGAGCAGTTCTTC,CAWSPRGEQFF
once,TRBV6-5,.,TRBJ2-3,TGTGCCAGCAGAGCGCCTGCTCGGGATACGCAGTATTTT,CASRAPARDTQYF
.,TRBV7-2,.,TRBJ1-6,TGTGCCAGGGATTCAGGGGAGAGGGATTCACCCCTCCACTTT,CARDSGERDSPLHF
few,TRBV6-5,.,TRBJ2-7,TGTGCCAGCAGATTCGGGGTATCCTACGAGCAGTACTTC,CASRFGVSYEQYF
.,TRBV14,.,TRBJ2-2,TGTGCCAGCAGCCAGATTACAAGCAACAGGAGAAGGGCGAACACCGGGGAGCTGTTTTTT,CASSQITSNRRRANTGELFF
.,TRBV7-3,.,TRBJ1-2,TGTGCCAGCAGCTTATCTTCGACAGATGGCTACACCTTC,CASSLSSTDGYTF
.,TRBV4-1,TRBD1,TRBJ2-2,TGCGCCAGCAGCCCCTACGACAGGGGATTGGCCGGGGAGCTGTTTTTT,CASSPYDRGLAGELFF
.,TRBV14,.,TRBJ1-4,TGTGCCAGCAGCCAAGGCAGGGGACACCGTAATGAAAAACTGTTTTTT,CASSQGRGHRNEKLFF
.,TRBV7-9,TRBD1,TRBJ2-5,TGTGCCAGCAGGGGGACAGCCCAAGAGACCCAGTACTTC,CASRGTAQETQYF
.,TRBV12-5,.,TRBJ1-5,TGTGCTAGTGGTTCCGCCGGGACACCGAGCAATCAGCCCCAGCATTTT,CASGSAGTPSNQPQHF
.,TRBV10-3,TRBD1,TRBJ2-7,TGTGCCGTCAGCTCCGGACAGGGGGGGCCCTACGAGCAGTACTTC,CAVSSGQGGPYEQYF
.,TRBV19,.,TRBJ1-2,TGTGCCAGTAGTATGCAGGGAACCTATGGCTACACCTTC,CASSMQGTYGYTF
once,TRBV30,TRBD1,TRBJ1-1,TGTGCCTGGGCAGACAGGGGAGCGACTGAAGCTTTCTTT,CAWADRGATEAFF
few,TRBV6-1,TRBD1,TRBJ1-1,TGTGCCAGCAGCCGGGACAGCATTTACACTGAAGCTTTCTTT,CASSRDSIYTEAFF
.,TRBV25-1,TRBD1,TRBJ2-7,TGTGCCAGCAGTGACACAGGGGGCGAGCAGTACTTC,CASSDTGGEQYF
.,TRBV6-4,.,TRBJ1-4,TGTGCCAGCAGACCCGGGAGCGTAAGTGCAACTAATGAAAAACTGTTTTTT,CASRPGSVSATNEKLFF
.,TRBV21-1,.,TRBJ2-7,TGTGCCAGCAGCCCTAGTGTCCCCGGATACGAGCAGTACTTC,CASSPSVPGYEQYF
.,TRBV27,TRBD1,TRBJ2-5,TGTGCCAGCAGTCCGCACAGGGGGTACCAAGAGACCCAGTACTTC,CASSPHRGYQETQYF
.,TRBV14,TRBD1,TRBJ1-2,TGTGCCAGCTCGACAGGGGGGTATGGCTACACCTTC,CASSTGGYGYTF
.,TRBV27,TRBD1,TRBJ1-1,TGTGCCAGCAGTTTAACCAGGGGGGAGGCTTTCTTT,CASSLTRGEAFF
.,TRBV7-6,TRBD2,TRBJ2-2,TGTGCCAGCAGCTTACTGACTAGCAACACCGGGGAGCTGTTTTTT,CASSLLTSNTGELFF
few,TRBV7-8,.,TRBJ2-1,TGTGCCAGCAGCTACAGGGCAGGGTGGCAGTTCTTC,CASSYRAGWQFF
few,TRBV6-1,TRBD1,TRBJ1-4,TGTGCCAGCAGTGACTACAGGGGAACTAATGAAAAACTGTTTTTT,CASSDYRGTNEKLFF
.,TRBV7-8,.,TRBJ1-1,TGTGCCAGCAGAAGTGTAGACAGAGACACTGAAGCTTTCTTT,CASRSVDRDTEAFF